One sample yielded the 27 T cell receptor beta chains listed below, sequenced in a study of cytomegalovirus exposure and HLA in healthy donors. 13 Jbeta primers and 60 Vbeta primers were used for the PCR. TCRdb's copy holds only in-frame clones and misses some; the assay was immunoSEQ multiplex PCR. The repertoire holds around 50,000 clones, with about three quarters as singletons. The sample consisted of PBMCs. These receptors were taken from a young man in good health and CMV-seropositive.

The chain carries TRBV6-6 and TRBJ2-7, with TRBD1 matching over 7 bases. Germline V lookup: CDR1 MNHNY, CDR2 SVGAGI (reference sequence). Losses at the gene ends were 6 bases for V and 2 bases for J; bases not matched to a gene: 10. The CDR3 extends over 15 amino acids. CDR3 bases: TGTGCCAGCAGGAACTCCGGGACAGCAGCCTACGAGCAGTACTTC. Its protein is CASRNSGTAAYEQYF.

This chain connects TRBV7-4 to TRBJ2-3; 7 bases are shared with TRBD1. The CDR3 runs to 17 residues. The germline CDR1 and CDR2 sequences are SGHVT and SQSDAQ. V shed 5 bases, J shed 2 bases, and the junction held 13 bases outside the gene matches. The CDR3: CASSHRGRRPLTDTQYF. The DNA for the CDR3 is TGTGCCAGCAGCCACAGGGGCAGGAGGCCCCTCACAGATACGCAGTATTTT.

V gene TRBV6-1 combines with J gene TRBJ2-3; 7 positions agree with TRBD1. Looked up from germline, CDR1 is MNHNS and CDR2 is SASEGT. The CDR3 consists of 15 residues. The ends lost 5 bases at V and 0 bases at J; junction bases unmatched: 5. CDR3 sequence reads: CASSTYRGSTDTQYF. The CDR3 DNA reads TGTGCCAGCAGTACATACAGGGGAAGCACAGATACGCAGTATTTT.

This clone was counted a single time. The V gene is TRBV15, the J gene TRBJ1-5; D is perhaps TRBD1 (6 bases). This CDR3 region has 18 residues. V lost 5 bases and J lost 1, with 21 bases in between. Germline V gives CDR1 LNHNV, CDR2 YYDKDF (reference sequence). In DNA form, the CDR3 reads TGTGCCACCAGCGGGAACGGGGGGCAGGTACCGAGCAATCAGCCCCAGCATTTT. Encoded protein: CATSGNGGQVPSNQPQHF.

The rearrangement uses TRBV13 and TRBJ2-5; 9 positions match TRBD1. Losses at the gene ends were 5 bases for V and 5 bases for J; bases not matched to a gene: 6. Germline-derived CDR1 and CDR2 are PRHDT and FYEKMQ (reference sequence). This CDR3 comprises 14 residues. The CDR3 protein is CASSRDRDFETQYF. Here the CDR3 DNA reads TGTGCCAGCAGCCGGGACAGGGATTTTGAGACCCAGTACTTC.

V is TRBV5-1 and J is TRBJ1-1; maybe TRBD1 (5 bases). The CDR3 runs 15 residues. V was shortened by 6 bases and J by 4 bases, with 19 bases between the two germline ends. From germline, CDR1 is SGHRS and CDR2 YFSETQ. Here the CDR3 reads CASTNDDPGGTEAFF. DNA of the CDR3: TGCGCCAGCACTAATGACGACCCGGGGGGCACTGAAGCTTTCTTT.

The gene calls are TRBV27 and TRBJ2-7, with TRBD1 identical over 7 bases. Trimming cost V 2 bases and J 3 bases; bases outside gene matches: 4. Per germline, CDR1 MNHEY and CDR2 SMNVEV (reference sequence). This CDR3 spans 14 amino acids. DNA for the CDR3: TGTGCCAGCAGTTTACTCCGGGACAGCTACGAGCAGTACTTC. Its translation: CASSLLRDSYEQYF.

V and J are TRBV11-3 and TRBJ2-1; D possibly corresponds to TRBD1 (6 bases). Germline CDR1 reads SGHNT; CDR2 reads YENEEA. Trimming pared 4 bases from V and 9 bases from J, leaving 10 bases between. CDR3 size: 12 residues. CDR3 nucleotide sequence: TGTGCCAGCAGCTCATTCAGGGGTGAGCAGTTCTTC. This gives the protein CASSSFRGEQFF. Drawing the rest from reference TRBV11-3 and TRBJ2-1, the complete variable domain is EAGVVQSPRYKIIEKKQPVAFWCNPISGHNTLYWYLQNLGQGPELLIRYENEEAVDDSQLPKDRFSAERLKGVDSTLKIQPAELGDSAVYLCASSSFRGEQFFGPGTRLTVL.

The sample holds one count of this clone. The J gene is TRBJ2-7, the V gene TRBV28; possibly TRBD1 for D (6 bases). This CDR3 region has 14 residues. V was cut by 5 bases and J by 3 bases, with 14 bases left in between. CDR1 is MDHEN, CDR2 SYDVKM, per germline. The CDR3 DNA reads as TGTGCCAGCAGTCCCGGGACACCTATCTACGAGCAGTACTTC. Protein product: CASSPGTPIYEQYF.

V is TRBV15 and J is TRBJ1-2; TRBD1 might be the D (5 bases). The V end lost 1 base, the J end lost 3 bases, and 12 bases lay between the germline ends. Germline assignment: CDR1 LNHNV and CDR2 YYDKDF (reference sequence). This CDR3 contains 15 residues. The CDR3 DNA follows: TGTGCCACCAGCAGAGCAGGGAACTTGGACTATGGCTACACCTTC. It yields the protein CATSRAGNLDYGYTF.

V usage is TRBV25-1 and J usage is TRBJ1-3, with 7 bases lining up with TRBD1. The CDR3 is 15 amino acids. Looked up from germline, CDR1 is MGHDK and CDR2 is SYGVNS. Losses at the gene ends were 7 bases for V and 4 bases for J; bases not matched to a gene: 10. The CDR3 DNA reads TGTGCCAGCACAGCCGAGGGACAGCTAGGAAACACCATATATTTT. This codes for CASTAEGQLGNTIYF.

The rearrangement joins TRBV7-6 to TRBJ2-1, with D possibly matching TRBD1 (6 bases). The CDR3 covers 14 residues. V lost 3 bases and J 7 bases, leaving 13 bases between the germline ends. CDR1 is SGHVS, CDR2 FNYEAQ, per germline. The CDR3 is CASSLEYQGNEQFF. The CDR3 DNA reads as TGTGCCAGCAGCTTGGAGTACCAGGGGAATGAGCAGTTCTTC.

The CDR3 here is CASRQRLTSGGNYNEQFF. CDR3 DNA sequence: TGTGCCAGTAGGCAAAGACTTACTAGCGGGGGGAACTACAATGAGCAGTTCTTC. V is TRBV19 and J is TRBJ2-1, with 12 bases that match TRBD2. This CDR3 comprises 18 residues. In germline, CDR1 is LNHDA, CDR2 SQIVND (reference sequence). The trim removed 6 bases at V and 3 bases at J, leaving 12 bases unmatched. The variable domain in full, with the rest retrieved from reference TRBV19 and TRBJ2-1, is DGGITQSPKYLFRKEGQNVTLSCEQNLNHDAMYWYRQDPGQGLRLIYYSQIVNDFQKGDIAEGYSVSREKKESFPLTVTSAQKNPTAFYLCASRQRLTSGGNYNEQFFGPGTRLTVL.

This chain connects TRBV27 to TRBJ2-7; 7 bases match TRBD2. This CDR3 contains 13 residues. CDR1 is MNHEY, CDR2 SMNVEV, per germline (reference sequence). Trimming took 2 bases from V and 4 from J; bases not matched to a gene: 2. Here the CDR3 DNA reads TGTGCCAGCAGTTTAGGGGGGGGGTACGAGCAGTACTTC. Translated: CASSLGGGYEQYF.

This clone has only one observation. The gene calls are TRBV6-5 and TRBJ2-7, with D tentatively TRBD1 (5 bases). There are 15 residues in the CDR3. Deletions cut 6 bases from V and 0 bases from J, with 15 bases between. Germline V CDR1 and CDR2: MNHEY, SVGAGI. CDR3 in DNA: TGTGCCAGCAGGGTGGGGCGCCTGGGCTCCTACGAGCAGTACTTC. Encoded protein: CASRVGRLGSYEQYF.

Concerning this clone: At the DNA level, this CDR3 is encoded by other sequences in the same sample as well. The V gene is TRBV5-1, the J gene TRBJ1-1; D gene unclear. Looked up from germline, CDR1 is SGHRS and CDR2 is YFSETQ. V lost 3 bases and J 8 bases, leaving 14 bases between the germline ends. This CDR3 has 13 amino acids. This chain's CDR3 is CASSWAGVDEAFF. In DNA form, the CDR3 reads TGCGCCAGCAGCTGGGCCGGGGTGGACGAAGCTTTCTTT.

The V call is TRBV12-5, the J call TRBJ2-7; no clear D gene. Germline-derived CDR1 and CDR2 are LGHNT and FRNRAP. The ends were cut back, 2 bases at V and 0 bases at J, with 14 bases in the middle. CDR3 length: 16 residues. This chain's CDR3 is CASGLSLGQSSYEQYF. In DNA form, the CDR3 reads TGTGCTAGTGGTTTGTCCCTTGGGCAGAGCTCCTACGAGCAGTACTTC.

This clone showed up just a few times. This sequence joins TRBV7-6 and TRBJ2-3; unclear D gene. The CDR3 runs 12 residues. Between the trimmed V and J ends, which lost 6 bases and 6 bases, there was a span of 10 bases. Germline CDR1 and CDR2: SGHVS and FNYEAQ. The CDR3, as DNA: TGTGCCAGCAGTAGAGTCCCCGATACGCAGTATTTT. Translating it yields CASSRVPDTQYF.

This chain's CDR3 is CASSEAPGDGYTF. As DNA, the CDR3 is TGTGCCAGCAGTGAAGCCCCGGGGGATGGCTACACCTTC. This rearrangement joins TRBV6-1 to TRBJ1-2; perhaps TRBD1 as D (5 bases). The CDR3 spans 13 residues. V dropped 0 bases and J dropped 6 bases, with 8 bases sitting between them. Germline V CDR1 and CDR2: MNHNS, SASEGT.

The chain carries TRBV2 and TRBJ1-6; D is perhaps TRBD1 (5 bases). V lost 5 bases and J lost 17, with 19 bases in between. CDR3 length: 13 residues. Looked up from germline, CDR1 is SNHLY and CDR2 is FYNNEI. The CDR3, as DNA: TGTGCCAGCAGTACAACTAACGGGGGGGGGATCCACTTT. Its translation: CASSTTNGGGIHF.

The chain joins TRBV9 to TRBJ2-1; perhaps TRBD1 as D (6 bases). Germline values: CDR1 SGDLS, CDR2 YYNGEE. With 4 bases removed from V and 7 bases from J, the gap between germline ends came to 12 bases. The CDR3 spans 13 residues. The CDR3 sequence: CASSSPQGNEQFF. Written as DNA, the CDR3 is TGTGCCAGCAGCTCCCCTCAGGGGAATGAGCAGTTCTTC.

J is TRBJ2-7 and V is TRBV7-3; 9 bases are a match to TRBD1. With V trimmed by 2 bases and J by 4 bases, 9 bases remained unmatched. CDR1 is SGHTA and CDR2 is FQGTGA in the germline V gene. CDR3 length: 16 amino acids. The CDR3 region has the DNA TGTGCCAGCAGCTTATATGGGACAGGGCGGGTGTACGAGCAGTACTTC. It translates to CASSLYGTGRVYEQYF.

The chain has TRBV5-6 and TRBJ2-7; 10 nucleotides agree with TRBD1. The CDR3 has 15 residues. Germline CDR1 reads SGHDT; CDR2 reads YYEEEE. Trimming removed 2 bases from V and 2 bases from J; junction bases left unmatched: 4. In nucleotides, the CDR3 is TGTGCCAGCAGCTTAGTCGGACAGGGGGCCTACGAGCAGTACTTC. It specifies CASSLVGQGAYEQYF.

V usage is TRBV7-8 and J usage is TRBJ1-4; a possible D gene is TRBD1 (6 bases). CDR3 length: 13 residues. Trimming removed 5 bases from V and 8 bases from J, with 12 bases in between. Germline values: CDR1 SGHVS, CDR2 FQNEAQ. The CDR3 spells CASSPGTPEKLFF. The CDR3, as DNA: TGTGCCAGCAGCCCGGGGACACCCGAAAAACTGTTTTTT.

The chain combines TRBV15 with TRBJ1-5; a weak D match, TRBD1 (6 bases). Per germline, CDR1 LNHNV and CDR2 YYDKDF (reference sequence). This CDR3 is built from 16 residues. Trimming pared 0 bases from V and 1 base from J, leaving 10 bases between. This chain's CDR3 is CATSREGHLSNQPQHF. CDR3 DNA: TGTGCCACCAGCAGAGAGGGACACCTAAGCAATCAGCCCCAGCATTTT.

The chain carries TRBV5-1 and TRBJ2-1, with 7 bases identical to TRBD1. V was clipped by 4 bases and J by 10 bases; unmatched bases: 5. In germline, CDR1 is SGHRS, CDR2 YFSETQ. The CDR3 totals 12 residues. The CDR3: CASSRRTGEQFF. Written as DNA, the CDR3 is TGCGCCAGCAGCCGGAGGACAGGCGAGCAGTTCTTC.

This clone was seen only a few times. The chain recombines TRBV6-5 with TRBJ1-1, with 7 bases matching TRBD1. V was pared by 2 bases and J by 7 bases, with 7 bases of the junction left unmatched. Germline values: CDR1 MNHEY, CDR2 SVGAGI. The CDR3 spans 14 residues. This CDR3 reads CASSYMAGGGEAFF. CDR3 bases: TGTGCCAGCAGTTACATGGCAGGGGGAGGTGAAGCTTTCTTT.